This is a list of T cell receptor beta chains from one sample in a study of blood T cells in healthy people across ages. TCRdb redid the calling of the 5' RACE reads with MiXCR, one entry per CDR3 protein. The table includes about 930,000 distinct CDR3 sequences, around 29% detected once. The sample also formed part of further work on T cells of mothers and their children.

Material: blood. These receptors were collected from a woman in her thirties or forties in good health. Both conserved end residues are part of each CDR3. D genes are given only for firm matches. Expanded clones get a size class; other rows say once, few or many, or leave the size out.

v_call,d_call,clone_size,cdr3_length,j_call,cdr3_aa,cdr3_nt
TRBV6-6,.,few,13,TRBJ2-1,CASRPGSYNEQFF,TGTGCCAGCAGGCCAGGGTCCTACAATGAGCAGTTCTTC
TRBV27,TRBD1,many,14,TRBJ1-1,CASSYRGRDTEAFF,TGTGCCAGCAGTTACAGGGGGCGCGACACTGAAGCTTTCTTT
TRBV15,.,.,17,TRBJ2-6,CATSREGGAAGANVLTF,TGTGCCACCAGCAGAGAAGGAGGGGCTGCGGGGGCCAACGTCCTGACTTTC
TRBV5-1,TRBD2,.,15,TRBJ2-1,CASSFLAGGDNEQFF,TGCGCCAGCAGCTTTCTAGCGGGGGGAGACAATGAGCAGTTCTTC
TRBV10-3,TRBD1,.,14,TRBJ2-1,CAISKQGARNEQFF,TGTGCCATCAGTAAGCAGGGGGCGCGGAATGAGCAGTTCTTC
TRBV20-1,TRBD2,.,18,TRBJ2-1,CSARLPGTSGGKYNEQFF,TGCAGTGCTAGACTACCGGGGACTAGCGGGGGGAAGTACAATGAGCAGTTCTTC
TRBV2,.,few,12,TRBJ1-5,CASKEEYQPQHF,TGTGCCAGCAAGGAGGAGTATCAGCCCCAGCATTTT
TRBV20-1,.,.,12,TRBJ1-1,CSASTGILEAFF,TGCAGTGCTAGTACGGGGATTCTTGAAGCTTTCTTT
TRBV5-1,.,many,14,TRBJ2-5,CASSFWSHQETQYF,TGCGCCAGCAGCTTCTGGAGTCACCAAGAGACCCAGTACTTC
TRBV12-3/TRBV12-4,.,few,10,TRBJ2-7,CAQYYYEQYF,TGTGCCCAATACTACTACGAGCAGTACTTC
TRBV7-8,TRBD2,.,19,TRBJ2-2,CASSLAGLAGGISTGELFF,TGTGCCAGCAGCTTAGCGGGATTAGCGGGGGGGATTTCCACCGGGGAGCTGTTTTTT
TRBV20-1,TRBD2,few,15,TRBJ2-3,CSFSGLAGGTDTQYF,TGCAGTTTTTCGGGACTAGCGGGGGGCACAGATACGCAGTATTTT
TRBV7-9,.,.,13,TRBJ1-4,CASNPDGYEKLFF,TGTGCCAGCAACCCGGACGGATATGAAAAACTGTTTTTT
TRBV7-2,.,.,15,TRBJ2-3,CASSLTPGWSDTQYF,TGTGCCAGCAGCTTAACACCGGGGTGGTCAGATACGCAGTATTTT
TRBV27,.,.,12,TRBJ2-1,CASPIADNEQFF,TGTGCCAGCCCAATAGCGGACAATGAGCAGTTCTTC
TRBV25-1,.,.,15,TRBJ2-4,CASSERSAAERPQYF,TGTGCCAGCAGTGAGCGGTCCGCCGCCGAGCGGCCCCAGTACTTC
TRBV7-2,TRBD2,many,12,TRBJ2-7,CASSLEAGEQYF,TGTGCCAGCAGCTTAGAAGCGGGGGAGCAGTACTTC
TRBV4-2,TRBD2,many,16,TRBJ2-7,CASSQSLAGANYEQYF,TGTGCCAGCAGCCAATCACTAGCGGGGGCCAACTACGAGCAGTACTTC
TRBV29-1,TRBD1,many,14,TRBJ2-7,CSVGETQGASEQYF,TGCAGCGTTGGCGAAACCCAGGGGGCTTCCGAGCAGTACTTC
TRBV6-5,TRBD1,many,15,TRBJ2-7,CASSYIRDSTYEQYF,TGTGCCAGCAGCTATATCCGGGACAGTACATACGAGCAGTACTTC
TRBV5-6,.,many,13,TRBJ2-1,CASSFRDYNEQFF,TGTGCCAGCAGCTTTCGGGACTACAATGAGCAGTTCTTC
TRBV6-6,TRBD1,few,15,TRBJ1-1,CASMSGQGFDTEAFF,TGTGCCAGCATGTCGGGACAGGGGTTTGACACTGAAGCTTTCTTT
TRBV7-9,.,many,12,TRBJ2-3,CASISLGDTQYF,TGTGCCAGCATCTCATTGGGTGATACGCAGTATTTT
TRBV10-3,.,.,14,TRBJ1-5,CAMSSEGSNQPQHF,TGTGCCATGTCTTCTGAGGGAAGCAATCAGCCCCAGCATTTT
TRBV5-1,TRBD1,few,15,TRBJ2-3,CASSPTGHSTDTQYF,TGCGCCAGCAGCCCGACAGGGCACTCCACAGATACGCAGTATTTT
TRBV3-1,.,.,16,TRBJ1-2,CASSQGRGRGKYGYTF,TGTGCCAGCAGCCAAGGAAGGGGCAGGGGAAAGTATGGCTACACCTTC
TRBV10-3,TRBD1,.,15,TRBJ1-1,CAISERGTGVTEAFF,TGTGCCATCAGTGAACGAGGGACAGGGGTCACTGAAGCTTTCTTT
TRBV7-2,.,few,13,TRBJ2-2,CASSLDQPGELFF,TGTGCCAGCAGCTTAGATCAACCCGGGGAGCTGTTTTTT
TRBV10-3,.,.,16,TRBJ2-5,CAISGSGGPEVETQYF,TGTGCCATCAGTGGTTCTGGGGGGCCGGAGGTGGAGACCCAGTACTTC
TRBV2,.,.,12,TRBJ1-2,CASRDQEYGYTF,TGTGCCAGCCGGGATCAGGAGTATGGCTACACCTTC
TRBV5-5,.,few,16,TRBJ2-1,CASSLEPHPSYNEQFF,TGTGCCAGCAGCTTGGAGCCACACCCCTCCTACAATGAGCAGTTCTTC
TRBV15,.,few,16,TRBJ1-4,CATDDKGGATNEKLFF,TGTGCCACCGACGACAAGGGAGGGGCAACTAATGAAAAACTGTTTTTT
TRBV24-1,TRBD2,many,15,TRBJ2-5,CATGLSSGSGETQYF,TGTGCCACCGGTTTATCTAGCGGATCTGGAGAGACCCAGTACTTC
TRBV27,.,few,14,TRBJ2-1,CASSLHGGNNEQFF,TGTGCCAGCAGTCTTCATGGGGGAAACAATGAGCAGTTCTTC
TRBV27,.,few,15,TRBJ2-6,CASSLSSAGANVLTF,TGTGCCAGCAGTTTATCGTCGGCTGGGGCCAACGTCCTGACTTTC
TRBV12-3/TRBV12-4,.,few,12,TRBJ1-1,CASTLFQIEAFF,TGTGCCAGCACCCTCTTCCAAATTGAAGCTTTCTTT
TRBV15,.,few,15,TRBJ1-6,CATSSGRGSNSPLHF,TGTGCCACCAGCAGCGGACGGGGATCTAATTCACCCCTCCACTTT
TRBV4-1,.,.,17,TRBJ2-1,CASSQWERPSSYNEQFF,TGCGCCAGCAGCCAATGGGAGCGGCCCTCCTCCTACAATGAGCAGTTCTTC
TRBV6-2/TRBV6-3,.,few,17,TRBJ1-1,CASSYSGGSLLNTEAFF,TGTGCCAGCAGTTACTCAGGTGGGTCGCTGTTGAACACTGAAGCTTTCTTT
TRBV20-1,TRBD2,many,15,TRBJ2-5,CSAPAYGGGGETQYF,TGCAGTGCTCCTGCGTACGGGGGGGGAGGAGAGACCCAGTACTTC
TRBV5-1,.,many,14,TRBJ2-7,CASSRGGVMNEQYF,TGCGCCAGCAGCAGGGGGGGAGTGATGAACGAGCAGTACTTC
TRBV7-9,TRBD2,few,16,TRBJ2-5,CASSPGLAGPQETQYF,TGTGCCAGCAGCCCGGGACTAGCGGGACCGCAAGAGACCCAGTACTTC
TRBV7-2,TRBD2,few,17,TRBJ2-7,CASSLSGLVAYFYEQYF,TGTGCCAGCAGCTTGAGTGGACTAGTGGCATATTTCTACGAGCAGTACTTC
TRBV12-3/TRBV12-4,TRBD2,.,17,TRBJ2-3,CASSPGTSGGRADTQYF,TGTGCCAGCAGTCCCGGGACTAGCGGAGGGAGGGCAGATACGCAGTATTTT
TRBV9,TRBD2,.,15,TRBJ2-1,CASSVKRGGYNEQFF,TGTGCCAGCAGCGTTAAGCGGGGGGGATACAATGAGCAGTTCTTC
TRBV4-1,.,.,16,TRBJ2-2,CASSPSGGFYTGELFF,TGCGCCAGCAGCCCCAGTGGAGGGTTTTACACCGGGGAGCTGTTTTTT